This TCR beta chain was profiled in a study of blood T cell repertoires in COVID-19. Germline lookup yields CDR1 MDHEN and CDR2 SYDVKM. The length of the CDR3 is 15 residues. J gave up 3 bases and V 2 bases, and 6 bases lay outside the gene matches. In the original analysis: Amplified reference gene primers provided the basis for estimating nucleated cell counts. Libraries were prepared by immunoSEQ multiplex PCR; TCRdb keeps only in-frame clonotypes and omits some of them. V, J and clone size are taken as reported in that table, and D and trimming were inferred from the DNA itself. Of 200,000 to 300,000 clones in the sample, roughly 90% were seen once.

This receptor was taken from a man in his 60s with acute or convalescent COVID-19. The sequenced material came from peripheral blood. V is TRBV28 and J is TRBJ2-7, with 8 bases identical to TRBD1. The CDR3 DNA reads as TGTGCCAGCAGTTTAGCCGGGACAGGACACTACGAGCAGTACTTC. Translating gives CASSLAGTGHYEQYF.